Reported below is one TCR beta chain. This CDR3 has 16 residues. Germline CDR1 SGHVS, CDR2 FQNEAQ. V lost 2 bases and J lost 5, with 17 bases in between. The assay was immunoSEQ multiplex PCR, and TCRdb's table has in-frame clones only and misses some. The profile shows approximately 73,000 clones, approximately 96% of them singletons. This specimen belongs to a study of technical replicates of blood from several donors. The sequence was collected from a human donor in good health. Sequences were obtained from T cells isolated from PBMCs. The chain joins TRBV7-8 to TRBJ2-3; the D is unclear. The CDR3 DNA is TGTGCCAGCAGCTTAAGAGAAGATCCCCGAGGAGATACGCAGTATTTT. This codes for CASSLREDPRGDTQYF.